The clone carrying this T cell receptor (beta chain) has only a few counts. Germline CDR1 is LNHDA and CDR2 is SQIVND (reference sequence). The CDR3 runs 15 residues. V lost 2 bases, J lost 7 bases, and 17 bases lay in between. The sample originates from a study of blood T cell repertoires in COVID-19. Study information: Samples taken during acute and convalescent COVID-19 were collected in the United States, Italy and Spain.

The repertoire was sequenced with immunoSEQ multiplex PCR; TCRdb's copy has only in-frame clones and lacks some. The sample lists about 120,000 clones; more than 75% were seen once. The origin of this receptor is a woman in her 50s with acute or convalescent COVID-19. V gene TRBV19 combines with J gene TRBJ2-5, with D maybe TRBD1 (6 bases). The specimen was peripheral blood. CDR3 nucleotides: TGTGCCAGTAGTATACAACAGGGTTACCCTCGGACCCAGTACTTC. Protein: CASSIQQGYPRTQYF.